This T cell receptor (beta chain) was identified in a study of blood T cell repertoires in COVID-19. For the study at large: The cDNA or gDNA used as material had been derived from T cells, B-cell-depleted T cells, or PBMCs.

Enrollees, about 18 to 95 years old, lived in around 23 US areas. There are 15 residues in the CDR3. The V segment lost 4 bases and the J segment 1 base; nucleotides outside the gene matches: 5. The germline V gene encodes CDR1 SGHRS and CDR2 YFSETQ. Authors' analysis steps: Amplifying reference gene primers gave estimates of nucleated cell counts. Sequencing used immunoSEQ multiplex PCR; TCRdb keeps in-frame clones, though not all of them. V and J calls and clone size come straight from that table; D and trimming were deduced from the DNA. The sample carries about 470,000 clones, approximately 86% recorded once.

This TCR derives from a young woman who had recovered from COVID-19. The sample taken for sequencing was PBMCs or T cells enriched from blood (not recorded which). The rearrangement links TRBV5-1 to TRBJ1-1; TRBD1 matches at 9 bases. The CDR3 nucleotides read TGCGCCAGCAGCCTTGACAGGGGGTGGAACACTGAAGCTTTCTTT. It encodes CASSLDRGWNTEAFF.